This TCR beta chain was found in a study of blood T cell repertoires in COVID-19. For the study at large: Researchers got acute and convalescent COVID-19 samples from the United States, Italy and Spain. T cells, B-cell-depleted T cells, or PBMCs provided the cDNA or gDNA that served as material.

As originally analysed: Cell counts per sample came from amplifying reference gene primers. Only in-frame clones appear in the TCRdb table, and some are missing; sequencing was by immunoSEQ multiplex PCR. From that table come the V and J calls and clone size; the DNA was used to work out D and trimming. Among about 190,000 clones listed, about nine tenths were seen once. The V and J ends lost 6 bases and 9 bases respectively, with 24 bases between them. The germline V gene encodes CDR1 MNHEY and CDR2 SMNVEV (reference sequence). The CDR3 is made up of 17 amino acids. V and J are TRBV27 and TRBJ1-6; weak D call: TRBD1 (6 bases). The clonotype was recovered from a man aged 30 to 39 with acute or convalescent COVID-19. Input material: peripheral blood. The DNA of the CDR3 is TGTGCCAGCAGCCCGAAGGGGGTAGGTCAGGACCTTTCACCCCTCCACTTT. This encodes CASSPKGVGQDLSPLHF.